One and the same sample provided the 31 T cell receptor beta chains below, sequenced in a study of T cell responses to AZD1222 COVID-19 vaccine (dated by TCRdb to the early 2020s). The meaning of the sample's time point label: baseline before first vaccination. The protocol used for the library was the immunoSEQ multiplex PCR assay. TCRdb's version of the immuneACCESS table is confined to in-frame rearrangements and falls short of the full clone set. An unresolved V gene accounts for under half of the shortfall where checked; the remainder is of unknown origin. For this sample the table gives about 130,000 clones, of which 86% were detected only once. The ten largest clonotypes hold 20% to 25% of the sample. This specimen consisted of peripheral blood, obtained on day 0 of AZD1222 vaccination. The receptors were gathered from an adult in good health.

This CDR3 is CASSSSPQGDQPQHF. The DNA of the CDR3 is TGTGCCAGCAGTTCGTCCCCGCAGGGGGATCAGCCCCAGCATTTT. The gene calls are TRBV27 and TRBJ1-5; 7 bases are a match to TRBD1. CDR3 length: 15 amino acids. V trimming: 4 bases; J trimming: 5 bases; junction bases outside the gene matches: 8. Germline V CDR1 and CDR2: MNHEY, SMNVEV (reference sequence).

The J gene is TRBJ1-2, the V gene TRBV11-2; no clear D gene. The V end lost 6 bases, the J end lost 5 bases, and 13 bases lay between the germline ends. The CDR3 spans 13 residues. Germline lookup yields CDR1 SGHAT and CDR2 FQNNGV. In nucleotides, the CDR3 is TGTGCCAGCAGTCCAAGACGGACTTATGGCTACACCTTC. It codes for CASSPRRTYGYTF.

J is TRBJ1-4 and V is TRBV5-5; D is uncertain. The V and J ends lost 4 bases and 8 bases respectively, with 15 bases between them. CDR3 length equals 14 residues. In germline, CDR1 is SGHKS, CDR2 YYEKEE (reference sequence). CDR3 loop: CASSGSGGWEKLFF. DNA of the CDR3: TGTGCCAGCAGCGGGTCTGGAGGTTGGGAAAAACTGTTTTTT.

This chain links TRBV5-8 with TRBJ2-7; D ambiguous. The CDR3 contains 11 residues. Trimming left V 2 bases short and J 3 bases short, with 3 bases between. CDR1 and CDR2 from the germline V gene are SGHTS and YDEGEE. CDR3 loop: CASSFFYEQYF. For the CDR3, the DNA is TGTGCCAGCAGCTTCTTCTACGAGCAGTACTTC.

The chain is built from TRBV9 and TRBJ1-6; tentative D call: TRBD1 (6 bases). The germline CDR1 and CDR2 sequences are SGDLS and YYNGEE. This CDR3 is built from 14 residues. V lost 0 bases, J lost 6 bases, and 7 bases lay in between. The CDR3 nucleotides read TGTGCCAGCAGCGTAGACAGGGTTAATTCACCCCTCCACTTT. It codes for CASSVDRVNSPLHF.

The CDR3: CASSLTRTGELFF. The CDR3 DNA is TGTGCCAGCAGCTTGACAAGGACCGGGGAGCTGTTTTTT. The rearrangement joins TRBV5-6 to TRBJ2-2; D uncertain. The CDR3 contains 13 residues. V shed 1 base and J shed 5 bases, with 6 bases lying between them. Germline CDR1 and CDR2: SGHDT and YYEEEE. Drawing the rest from reference TRBV5-6 and TRBJ2-2, the complete variable domain is DAGVTQSPTHLIKTRGQQVTLRCSPKSGHDTVSWYQQALGQGPQFIFQYYEEEERQRGNFPDRFSGHQFPNYSSELNVNALLLGDSALYLCASSLTRTGELFFGEGSRLTVL.

The gene calls are TRBV21-1 and TRBJ1-1. TRBV21-1 is recorded as a pseudogene. The CDR3 has 14 residues. The CDR3 sequence is CASSKAEGNTEAFF. CDR3 nucleotides: TGTGCCAGCAGCAAAGCAGAGGGGAACACTGAAGCTTTCTTT.

V is TRBV7-6 and J is TRBJ1-1; the D gene is possibly TRBD1 (6 bases). The CDR3 is 14 residues long. The germline V and J ends were trimmed by 5 bases and 1 base, with 11 bases remaining between them. Per the germline V gene, CDR1 is SGHVS and CDR2 is FNYEAQ. The chain's CDR3 is CASSATGWNTEAFF. In DNA, the CDR3 is TGTGCCAGCAGCGCTACAGGGTGGAACACTGAAGCTTTCTTT.

The chain is built from TRBV7-2 and TRBJ2-2, with TRBD1 identical over 7 bases. V lost 2 bases to trimming and J lost 6 bases; unmatched junction nucleotides: 6. Germline assignment: CDR1 SGHTA and CDR2 FQGNSA. The CDR3 consists of 15 residues. Here the CDR3 reads CASSLTGTVPGELFF. CDR3 DNA: TGTGCCAGCAGCTTAACTGGGACAGTCCCCGGGGAGCTGTTTTTT.

V and J are TRBV6-2 or TRBV6-3 and TRBJ2-1; TRBD2 agrees at 11 bases. This CDR3 has 16 amino acids. CDR1 and CDR2 (germline): MNHEY, SVGEGT. V gave up 5 bases and J gave up 6 bases; unmatched junction bases: 9. The CDR3 nucleotides are TGTGCCAGCAGTCCCTCACGACTAGCGGGGTCCAATGAGCAGTTCTTC. Its translation is CASSPSRLAGSNEQFF.

The V gene is TRBV9, the J gene TRBJ2-1; 12 nucleotides line up with TRBD2. This CDR3 region has 15 residues. After removal of 3 bases from V and 2 bases from J, the junction contained 0 bases not matched to a gene. Per germline, CDR1 SGDLS and CDR2 YYNGEE. DNA for the CDR3: TGTGCCAGCAGCGCTAGCGGGGGGGCCTACAATGAGCAGTTCTTC. Translating it yields CASSASGGAYNEQFF.

The chain carries TRBV12-3 or TRBV12-4 and TRBJ2-1; D gene ambiguous. This CDR3 is 13 amino acids long. Trimming took 6 bases from V and 6 from J, leaving 12 bases between them. The CDR3 DNA reads as TGTGCCAGCAGCCGACACTCCGGCAATGAGCAGTTCTTC. This gives the protein CASSRHSGNEQFF.

This clone was detected only a few times. The CDR3 DNA sequence: TGTGCCAGCAGCTTTCAGGCAGAAAAAAACATTCAGTACTTC. This codes for CASSFQAEKNIQYF. The chain links TRBV5-5 to TRBJ2-4, with no clear D. This CDR3 contains 14 residues. CDR1 and CDR2 from the germline V gene are SGHKS and YYEKEE (reference sequence). V lost 2 bases, J lost 4 bases, and 10 bases lay in between.

The chain links TRBV13 to TRBJ2-5, with D tentatively TRBD1 (5 bases). The germline V gene has CDR1 PRHDT and CDR2 FYEKMQ (reference sequence). With 1 base removed from V and 5 bases from J, the gap between germline ends came to 17 bases. This CDR3 has 16 residues. The CDR3, as DNA: TGTGCCAGCAGCTTAGCGTCAGGGTCGGGCTGGGAGACCCAGTACTTC. Its translation: CASSLASGSGWETQYF.

This clone appeared many times. The V and J genes are TRBV7-2 and TRBJ1-1; D gene uncertain. The V end was cut by 2 bases, the J end by 11 bases, with 15 bases between. The CDR3 covers 13 residues. Germline CDR1 is SGHTA and CDR2 is FQGNSA. The CDR3 bases are TGTGCCAGCAGCTTATACGCGGGATACGAGGCTTTCTTT. Amino acid sequence: CASSLYAGYEAFF.

This clone has more than one count but fewer than ten. The CDR3 sequence: CASSQDVQGGGTRYTF. The CDR3, as DNA: TGTGCCAGCAGCCAAGACGTACAGGGAGGAGGTACTCGCTACACCTTC. This chain joins TRBV4-2 and TRBJ1-2; maybe TRBD1 (6 bases). Germline-derived CDR1 and CDR2 are LGHNA and YNFKEQ. Trimming removed 0 bases from V and 9 bases from J, with 20 bases in between. There are 16 residues in the CDR3.

There are a few counts of this clone. The V and J genes are TRBV2 and TRBJ1-4; D gene uncertain. The germline gives CDR1 SNHLY, CDR2 FYNNEI. CDR3 length: 14 residues. V was shortened by 6 bases and J by 6 bases, with 14 bases between the two germline ends. The CDR3 nucleotides are TGTGCCAGCAGATATGGGGTCGGGTATGAAAAACTGTTTTTT. This gives the protein CASRYGVGYEKLFF.

The chain employs TRBV6-5 and TRBJ1-6, with D possibly matching TRBD1 (6 bases). Trimming removed 6 bases from V and 5 bases from J, with 11 bases in between. Germline loops: CDR1 MNHEY, CDR2 SVGAGI. The CDR3 length is 14 residues. The CDR3 DNA reads TGTGCCAGCAGCCAGACAGGAAATAATTCACCCCTCCACTTT. Encoded protein: CASSQTGNNSPLHF.

The chain links TRBV18 to TRBJ2-5, with D perhaps matching TRBD1 (5 bases). From germline, CDR1 is KGHSH and CDR2 LQKENI. V gave up 3 bases and J gave up 1 base, with 6 bases separating them. The CDR3 is 13 residues long. CDR3: CASSPDSQETQYF. The DNA of the CDR3 is TGTGCCAGCTCACCTGACAGCCAAGAGACCCAGTACTTC.

The V gene is TRBV28, the J gene TRBJ1-6; TRBD1 agrees at 7 bases. The V segment lost 6 bases and the J segment 4 bases; nucleotides outside the gene matches: 9. CDR3 length equals 16 residues. The germline CDR1 and CDR2 sequences are MDHEN and SYDVKM. As DNA, the CDR3 is TGTGCCAGCAGCTTTGGGGACAGATCTTATAATTCACCCCTCCACTTT. This gives the protein CASSFGDRSYNSPLHF.

The V gene is TRBV5-1, the J gene TRBJ2-5; the D gene could be TRBD1 or TRBD2 (6 bases each). The germline V gene has CDR1 SGHRS and CDR2 YFSETQ. The CDR3 extends over 15 amino acids. V lost 4 bases and J lost 5, with 18 bases in between. Here the CDR3 reads CASSIGNGGQETQYF. CDR3 DNA: TGCGCCAGCAGCATCGGGAATGGGGGGCAGGAGACCCAGTACTTC.

The V and J genes are TRBV7-9 and TRBJ2-4; 7 bases are shared with TRBD2. The CDR3 is 14 amino acids. Germline values: CDR1 SEHNR, CDR2 FQNEAQ (reference sequence). Trimming removed 1 base from V and 8 bases from J; junction bases left unmatched: 5. The CDR3 DNA follows: TGTGCCAGCAGCTTAGTAGGGGCGGGAGACATTCAGTACTTC. Translated, it gives CASSLVGAGDIQYF. The full variable domain, in which reference TRBV7-9 and TRBJ2-4 provide the parts outside the CDR3, is DTGVSQNPRHKITKRGQNVTFRCDPISEHNRLYWYRQTLGQGPEFLTYFQNEAQLEKSRLLSDRFSAERPKGSFSTLEIQRTEQGDSAMYLCASSLVGAGDIQYFGAGTRLSVL.

Only one count was recorded for this clone. The V gene is TRBV7-2, the J gene TRBJ2-7, with 7 bases identical to TRBD1. Germline CDR1 reads SGHTA; CDR2 reads FQGNSA. The CDR3 covers 15 residues. The junction had 7 bases not matched to a gene; V was cut back by 5 bases and J by 0 bases. For the CDR3, the DNA is TGTGCCAGCAGCCCTGACAGGGATCTCTCCTACGAGCAGTACTTC. It encodes CASSPDRDLSYEQYF.

In this sample, this clone turned up once. The chain couples TRBV19 to TRBJ1-6; D is possibly TRBD1 (6 bases). CDR3 length equals 16 residues. V lost 6 bases, J lost 4 bases, and 16 bases lay in between. Germline lookup yields CDR1 LNHDA and CDR2 SQIVND (reference sequence). The CDR3 sequence is CASSVLGHGYNSPLHF. CDR3 DNA: TGTGCCAGTAGCGTGCTGGGACACGGGTATAATTCACCCCTCCACTTT.

The rearrangement uses TRBV5-6 and TRBJ1-5; D gene unclear. Germline values: CDR1 SGHDT, CDR2 YYEEEE. V dropped 2 bases and J dropped 3 bases, with 9 bases sitting between them. CDR3 size: 14 residues. The CDR3: CASSLFGDNQPQHF. Written as DNA, the CDR3 is TGTGCCAGCAGCTTATTCGGGGACAATCAGCCCCAGCATTTT.

V and J are TRBV9 and TRBJ2-1; 7 nucleotides agree with TRBD2. Germline V gene sequence: CDR1 SGDLS, CDR2 YYNGEE. This CDR3 comprises 16 residues. The J segment lost 6 bases and the V segment lost 4 bases, leaving 13 bases of the junction unmatched. The DNA of the CDR3 is TGTGCCAGCAGCCCAGACAGCGGGGTGGTTCCCAATGAGCAGTTCTTC. This translates into CASSPDSGVVPNEQFF.

The rearrangement uses TRBV19 and TRBJ1-6, with D possibly matching TRBD1 (5 bases). The CDR3 has 15 amino acids. Germline loops: CDR1 LNHDA, CDR2 SQIVND (reference sequence). Trimming removed 3 bases at V and 6 bases at J, with 12 bases between. CDR3 nucleotides: TGTGCCAGTAGTATCGGGGGGAATTTTAATTCACCCCTCCACTTT. The encoded protein is CASSIGGNFNSPLHF.

The DNA of the CDR3 is TGTGCCAGCAGCTTTGGGGCAGCTAACTATGGCTACACCTTC. It yields the protein CASSFGAANYGYTF. This chain links TRBV7-2 with TRBJ1-2, with TRBD1 as a possible D gene (5 bases). Trimming removed 3 bases at V and 0 bases at J, with 8 bases between. Germline V gene data show CDR1 as SGHTA and CDR2 as FQGNSA. This CDR3 spans 14 amino acids.

The chain joins TRBV6-2 or TRBV6-3 to TRBJ2-4, with TRBD2 matching over 8 bases. CDR3 length: 17 residues. V trimming: 2 bases; J trimming: 1 base; junction bases outside the gene matches: 7. Germline CDR1 is MNHEY and CDR2 is SVGEGT. The CDR3 is CASSYNPGGPAKNIQYF. DNA of the CDR3: TGTGCCAGCAGTTACAATCCGGGGGGGCCTGCCAAAAACATTCAGTACTTC.

This chain links TRBV7-9 with TRBJ2-5; D tentatively fits TRBD1 or TRBD2 (5 bases each). The CDR3 has 14 residues. Germline lookup yields CDR1 SEHNR and CDR2 FQNEAQ (reference sequence). V was shortened by 5 bases and J by 2 bases, with 12 bases between the two germline ends. The CDR3 coding sequence is TGTGCCAGCAGCGTGGGACGGAGTCAAGAGACCCAGTACTTC. This encodes CASSVGRSQETQYF.

The chain combines TRBV5-6 with TRBJ1-2; tentatively, D is TRBD1 (5 bases). CDR3 length: 15 amino acids. With 0 bases removed from V and 3 bases from J, the gap between germline ends came to 12 bases. Per germline, CDR1 SGHDT and CDR2 YYEEEE. CDR3 nucleotide sequence: TGTGCCAGCAGCTTGGGACAGCCACTCTACTATGGCTACACCTTC. It specifies CASSLGQPLYYGYTF.